A selection of T cell receptor beta chains follows, all from one sample in a study of T cells in Graves' hyperthyroidism and ophthalmopathy. TCRdb passed the multiplex PCR reads through MiXCR, listing each CDR3 protein once. The sample gives fewer than 900,000 distinct CDR3 sequences, about 16% of which show up once; under 9.5% is in the top ten. The specimen sequenced was blood. These receptors all stem from a man younger than 35 with Graves' hyperthyroidism. CDR3s include the opening cysteine and the closing phenylalanine or tryptophan. A D gene is named only where the DNA matches it firmly. A clone size is listed for some rows: how often the clone was seen (once, few, many), or a class if it is expanded.

TRBV12-3/TRBV12-4,few,TRBJ1-3,TRBD1,CASSWTGPRNTIYF
TRBV6-5,.,TRBJ2-3,TRBD2,CASSYSFVGLAGEGDTQYF
TRBV24-1,few,TRBJ1-2,TRBD1,CATSDDRDGYTF
TRBV6-5,.,TRBJ1-1,.,CASNSYLPDTETFF
TRBV20-1,few,TRBJ2-7,TRBD1,CSARDRIGQGRMGEQYF
TRBV30,many,TRBJ2-1,.,CAGAHYNEQFF
TRBV7-2,few,TRBJ1-1,.,CASSIGHMGKAFF
TRBV4-1,many,TRBJ1-2,.,CASSQERSVLPNYGYTF
TRBV20-1,few,TRBJ2-1,TRBD2,CSARGPAGVRNEQFF
TRBV10-3,.,TRBJ2-1,.,CAIRETGNNEQFF
TRBV12-3/TRBV12-4,many,TRBJ1-4,.,CASSLGEGALSNEKLFF
TRBV18,many,TRBJ1-6,TRBD1,CASSPRTGANSPLHF
TRBV7-3,.,TRBJ1-1,.,CASSPVLGGGTEAFF
TRBV28,few,TRBJ2-1,.,CASRVTGFQQFF
TRBV4-3,few,TRBJ2-2,TRBD2,CASSLEGLAGGVGGELFF
TRBV12-3/TRBV12-4,many,TRBJ2-5,.,CASSFGAQSGKTQYF
TRBV7-2,many,TRBJ2-3,.,CASSLGAIRVTDTQYF
TRBV28,many,TRBJ2-1,.,CASSKLDPAYNEQFF
TRBV19,.,TRBJ2-2,.,CASSRRLANTGELFF
TRBV7-3,many,TRBJ2-3,.,CASSANTDTQYF